One T cell receptor (beta chain) is described in this entry. This receptor's antigen is unknown. The input lacks base qualities; no much larger clone sits a single base away. Genomic DNA was extracted with the Qiagen DNeasy kit from unsorted PBMCs and from negatively selected CD4+ and CD8+ fractions. Using primers that anneal to V and J segments, immunoSEQ multiplex PCR amplified the TCR beta CDR3 regions. A synthetic immune receptor repertoire was used to minimize amplification bias, and any remaining bias was removed computationally after sequencing. On the study's bioinformatics: Custom Python scripts were used to quantify repertoire diversity as the Shannon entropy index. Unsorted, CD4+ and CD8+ repertoires were analyzed separately, except for combined analyses in which CD4+ and CD8+ sequences were merged in silico. A clone was considered expanded if an increase in frequency of at least 2-fold after treatment relative to C1D1 was found, and a pseudocount of 0.5 was applied to clones undetected at baseline. Clones with 0 or 1 copy at C1D1 were classified as singleton clones, and clones with 2 or more copies were classified as non-singleton clones. By matching protein sequences in sorted samples from the same patient, clones expanded in unsorted samples were annotated as CD4+, CD8+ or unknown. Wilcoxon tests on paired samples were used to test diversity changes from C1D1 to C4D1. TCRdb retrieved this table from immuneACCESS and kept in-frame rearrangements only. Not all clones are present; in checked studies, unresolved V genes account for under half, and no reason is known for the remainder. That table gives V, J and clone size, and the DNA gave D and trimming. The sample data list some 58,000 clones, and about 90% of these were observed just once. In total, the top ten clones hold 10% to 13% of the sample.

The time point label, read with the paper, signifies: cycle 4 day 1 (C4D1), after 5 to 7 weeks of nivolumab. Every trial patient had relapsed after autologous stem cell transplantation, and cohorts A, B and C differed in prior brentuximab vedotin exposure. A total of under 70 patients with relapsed/refractory classical Hodgkin lymphoma made up the trial cohort, and each patient's best overall response was complete response, partial response or progressive disease. In the multi-cohort phase II CheckMate 205 trial, trial patients received single-agent nivolumab. An independent review committee assessed best overall response by applying the 2007 International Working Group response criteria. Trial PBMCs were collected immediately before nivolumab initiation (C1D1) and during therapy at cycle 2 day 1 and cycle 4 day 1. Peripheral blood was collected in 8 mL Vacutainer Cell Preparation Tubes, from which PBMCs were isolated by centrifugation and then cryopreserved.

This sample was taken from a study of PD-1 blockade in classical Hodgkin lymphoma (dated by TCRdb to 2020 to 2022). Study-wide context: Nivolumab dosing was 3 mg/kg intravenously every 2 weeks, continuing until either disease progression or unacceptable toxicity. To define a peripheral blood immune signature of response to PD-1 blockade in classical Hodgkin lymphoma, the study combined TCR beta sequencing with CyTOF.

What the authors observed across the whole study: CD4+ but not CD8+ TCR diversity rose significantly by C4D1 (p=0.0027 vs p=0.16), most apparent in complete responders (p=0.02). Baseline TCR diversity was reported to be lower in newly diagnosed patients than in healthy donors, and even lower in relapsed/refractory patients. Diversity was lower in patients who began nivolumab less than 1 year after ASCT, so these patients were left out of later analyses to avoid confounding by immune reconstitution. Among trial patients, those achieving complete response had baseline diversity similar to that of newly diagnosed patients, while diversity was significantly lower in partial responders and progressors. The study was limited to a single clinical trial cohort, and causes of repertoire differences, possibly disease activity or prior therapy, remained undefined.

From the cysteine through the phenylalanine, the CDR3 covers 15 amino acids. The entry retains the CDR3 DNA only, 45 bases that are in frame from base 1. CDR1 and CDR2 were assigned from the germline V gene (reference sequence) as LNHDA and SQIVND. V and J lose 0 bases and 5 bases, and a span of 13 bases separates them. This clonotype was obtained from a human donor with classical Hodgkin lymphoma. The specimen was peripheral blood mononuclear cells (PBMCs), collected before the fourth cycle of nivolumab. This chain joins TRBV19 to TRBJ1-2, and TRBD1 may be the D gene, going by 6 matching bases. Here the CDR3 is given as CASSIDQWTAYGYTF. The sequence in DNA is TGTGCCAGTAGTATAGATCAGTGGACAGCTTATGGCTACACCTTC.